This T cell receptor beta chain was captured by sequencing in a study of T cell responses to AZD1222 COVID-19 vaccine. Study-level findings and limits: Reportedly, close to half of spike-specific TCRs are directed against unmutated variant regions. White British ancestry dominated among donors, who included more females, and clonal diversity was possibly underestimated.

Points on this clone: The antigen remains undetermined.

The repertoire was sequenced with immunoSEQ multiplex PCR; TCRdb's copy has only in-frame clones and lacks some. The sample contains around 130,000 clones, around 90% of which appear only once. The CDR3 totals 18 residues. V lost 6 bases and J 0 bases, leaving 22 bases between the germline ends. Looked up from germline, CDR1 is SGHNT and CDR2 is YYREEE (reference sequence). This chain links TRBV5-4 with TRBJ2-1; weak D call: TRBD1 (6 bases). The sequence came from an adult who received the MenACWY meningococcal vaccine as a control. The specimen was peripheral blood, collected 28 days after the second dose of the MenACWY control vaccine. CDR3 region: CASKDSEGVRASYNEQFF. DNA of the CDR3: TGTGCCAGCAAGGACAGCGAAGGGGTCCGAGCCTCCTACAATGAGCAGTTCTTC.